The next 10 T cell receptor beta chains were all read from a single sample in a study of blood T cell repertoires in COVID-19 (dated by TCRdb to 2019 to 2021). Receptor amplification or capture employed the immunoSEQ multiplex PCR assay. TCRdb carries this immuneACCESS record with in-frame sequences only. Its versions omit some clonotypes, under half of them owing to an unresolved V gene in the studies checked, with the rest unexplained. Across this sample there are about 250,000 clones, with 88% seen only once. Clones ranked in the top ten supply over 1.3% of the sample. The sequenced material came from peripheral blood. The receptors shown here come from an elderly man with acute or convalescent COVID-19.

This clone was seen once. This chain uses TRBV11-1 with TRBJ1-1; D call uncertain. CDR3 length: 12 residues. V shed 4 bases and J shed 5 bases, with 8 bases lying between them. Per germline, CDR1 SGHAT and CDR2 FQDESV (reference sequence). The CDR3 loop reads CASSYYRTEAFF. The CDR3 nucleotides are TGTGCCAGCAGCTACTATAGGACTGAAGCTTTCTTT.

V and J are TRBV27 and TRBJ2-3; 12 bases match TRBD2. V was pared by 4 bases and J by 2 bases, with 19 bases of the junction left unmatched. Per the germline V gene, CDR1 is MNHEY and CDR2 is SMNVEV (reference sequence). CDR3 length: 21 amino acids. The CDR3 reads CASSSPSDRGLAGGPTDTQYF. CDR3 in DNA: TGTGCCAGCAGTTCCCCATCAGACAGGGGGCTAGCGGGAGGGCCCACAGATACGCAGTATTTT.

This rearrangement joins TRBV9 to TRBJ1-3, with unresolved D. V was cut by 2 bases and J by 0 bases, with 12 bases left in between. CDR3 length: 16 residues. Germline V gene data show CDR1 as SGDLS and CDR2 as YYNGEE. The CDR3 region is CASSVGVSISGNTIYF. The CDR3 coding sequence is TGTGCCAGCAGCGTTGGAGTATCGATCTCTGGAAACACCATATATTTT.

The rearrangement uses TRBV5-1 and TRBJ2-5; 9 nucleotides match TRBD1. CDR3 length: 16 residues. V shed 3 bases and J 0 bases; nucleotides not matched to a gene: 6. The germline gives CDR1 SGHRS, CDR2 YFSETQ. The CDR3 is CASSWGGTGNQETQYF. CDR3 DNA: TGCGCCAGCAGCTGGGGTGGGACAGGGAACCAAGAGACCCAGTACTTC.

The rearrangement joins TRBV7-3 to TRBJ2-5; 10 bases are shared with TRBD2. The CDR3 spans 15 residues. V shed 6 bases and J 4 bases; nucleotides not matched to a gene: 8. The germline V gene encodes CDR1 SGHTA and CDR2 FQGTGA. CDR3 in amino acids: CASSLGAGGRETQYF. The CDR3 region has the DNA TGTGCCAGCAGTCTGGGAGCGGGAGGGAGAGAGACCCAGTACTTC. The variable domain in full, with the rest retrieved from reference TRBV7-3 and TRBJ2-5, is GAGVSQTPSNKVTEKGKYVELRCDPISGHTALYWYRQSLGQGPEFLIYFQGTGAADDSGLPNDRFFAVRPEGSVSTLKIQRTERGDSAVYLCASSLGAGGRETQYFGPGTRLLVL.

V gene TRBV6-5 combines with J gene TRBJ1-1; D gene unclear. Looked up from germline, CDR1 is MNHEY and CDR2 is SVGAGI. This CDR3 contains 13 residues. Trimming pared 2 bases from V and 1 base from J, leaving 5 bases between. The CDR3 loop reads CASSYGQNTEAFF. CDR3 DNA sequence: TGTGCCAGCAGTTACGGGCAGAACACTGAAGCTTTCTTT.

The chain uses TRBV6-1 and TRBJ1-1, with no clear D. This CDR3 is built from 11 residues. CDR1 is MNHNS, CDR2 SASEGT, per germline. CDR3 DNA: TGTGCTACCCGAGGGAACACTGAAGCTTTCTTT. Its translation is CATRGNTEAFF.

The table lists this clone with a count of one. The chain carries TRBV28 and TRBJ2-3, with 11 bases that match TRBD2. V gave up 6 bases and J gave up 5 bases; unmatched junction bases: 7. The CDR3 is 15 residues long. The germline CDR1 and CDR2 sequences are MDHEN and SYDVKM. The CDR3 loop reads CASSPGTSGGDTQYF. DNA for the CDR3: TGTGCCAGCAGCCCTGGGACTAGCGGAGGAGATACGCAGTATTTT.

This clone was seen only a few times. The J gene is TRBJ2-7, the V gene TRBV7-9; 7 nucleotides line up with TRBD1. CDR1 and CDR2 (germline): SEHNR, FQNEAQ (reference sequence). The trim removed 5 bases at V and 4 bases at J, leaving 8 bases unmatched. This CDR3 is built from 14 residues. Written as DNA, the CDR3 is TGTGCCAGCAGCCCTCGGGACAGAACTTACGAGCAGTACTTC. Protein product: CASSPRDRTYEQYF.

V usage is TRBV11-2 and J usage is TRBJ2-1, with D possibly matching TRBD2 (6 bases). Germline values: CDR1 SGHAT, CDR2 FQNNGV. V dropped 5 bases and J dropped 6 bases, with 17 bases sitting between them. The CDR3 extends over 15 amino acids. Written as DNA, the CDR3 is TGTGCCAGCAGCCTGTCTGGGACTCGATCCAATGAGCAGTTCTTC. As protein: CASSLSGTRSNEQFF. Using reference TRBV11-2 and TRBJ2-1 for the parts outside the CDR3, the full variable domain is EAGVAQSPRYKIIEKRQSVAFWCNPISGHATLYWYQQILGQGPKLLIQFQNNGVVDDSQLPKDRFSAERLKGVDSTLKIQPAKLEDSAVYLCASSLSGTRSNEQFFGPGTRLTVL.